This TCR beta chain was profiled in a study of cytomegalovirus exposure and HLA in healthy donors. The donors were healthy bone marrow donors. The PCR employed 60 Vbeta primers together with 13 Jbeta primers. Profiling relied on immunoSEQ multiplex PCR, and the TCRdb table lists in-frame clones only, not all of them. The data contain over 100,000 clones, approximately 8.9% of them singletons. V dropped 6 bases and J dropped 1 base, with 18 bases sitting between them. The CDR3 extends over 15 amino acids. Germline V gives CDR1 SQVTM, CDR2 ANQGSEA. General study results and limits: Some highly shared sequence variants likely arose as a pipeline artifact.

Note on this clone: The antigen remains undetermined.

This TCR was recovered from a woman aged 40 to 49 in good health and CMV-seropositive. The sequencing sample was made of PBMCs. The chain has TRBV29-1 and TRBJ1-1; D gene uncertain. This CDR3 reads CSVQRVFGRNTEAFF. DNA of the CDR3: TGCAGCGTCCAAAGGGTTTTCGGGAGGAACACTGAAGCTTTCTTT.